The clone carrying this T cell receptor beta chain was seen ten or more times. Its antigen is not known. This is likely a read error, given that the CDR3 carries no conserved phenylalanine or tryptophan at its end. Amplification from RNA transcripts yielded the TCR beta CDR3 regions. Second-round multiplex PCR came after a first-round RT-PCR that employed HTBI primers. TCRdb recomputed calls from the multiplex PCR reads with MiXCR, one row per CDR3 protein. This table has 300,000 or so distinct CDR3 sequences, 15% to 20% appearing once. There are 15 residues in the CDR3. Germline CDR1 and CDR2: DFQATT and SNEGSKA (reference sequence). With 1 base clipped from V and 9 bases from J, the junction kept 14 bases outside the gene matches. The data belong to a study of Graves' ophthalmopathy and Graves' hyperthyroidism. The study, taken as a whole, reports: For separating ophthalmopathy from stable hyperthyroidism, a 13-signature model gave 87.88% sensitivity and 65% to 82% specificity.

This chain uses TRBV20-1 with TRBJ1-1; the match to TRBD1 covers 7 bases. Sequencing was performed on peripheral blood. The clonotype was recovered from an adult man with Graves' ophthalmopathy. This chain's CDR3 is CSARGQGSARVQAFL. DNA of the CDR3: TGCAGTGCTAGAGGACAGGGTTCGGCCCGCGTTCAAGCTTTCCTT.